This T cell receptor beta chain is drawn from a study of T cell clones after liver transplantation. Study context: TCRbeta sequencing after a pre-transplant mixed lymphocyte reaction identified graft-donor-reactive clones, later tracked in post-transplant blood. HCV positivity affected three of eight recipients; the rest lacked autoimmune or viral indications.

The sample holds a few counts of this clone. Its antigen remains unidentified. Findings of the study overall: Small, mixed patient groups and varying post-transplant times limit these conclusions. Graft donor-reactive T cells may have migrated into the graft rather than being deleted.

Sequencing was performed with immunoSEQ multiplex PCR; in TCRdb, only in-frame clones are kept and a portion is missing. The table lists 20,000 to 30,000 clones, approximately 71% of them singletons, with about 3% in the top ten. This TCR was recovered from a human donor who received a liver transplant. Sequencing was performed on CD4+ T cells from blood, taken before liver transplant.

The DNA for the CDR3 is TGCGCCAGCAGGATCCGGGACGCCCGAACCTACGAGCAGTACGTC. This encodes CASRIRDARTYEQYV. V is TRBV10-1 and J is TRBJ2-7, with D tentatively TRBD1 or TRBD2 (5 bases each). CDR3 length: 15 residues. Germline V gene sequence: CDR1 WNHNN, CDR2 SYGVQD (reference sequence). The V end was cut by 6 bases, the J end by 2 bases, with 17 bases between.